A selection of T cell receptor beta chains follows, all from one sample in a study of T cell changes during pregnancy in multiple sclerosis. The protocol was immunoSEQ multiplex PCR, while the TCRdb copy is restricted to in-frame clones and leaves out a portion. In the table there are 25,000 to 35,000 clones, 70% to 90% of which are singletons. This specimen was CD8+ T cells from peripheral blood mononuclear cells, taken in the second trimester of pregnancy. The receptors originated from a female donor with multiple sclerosis, enrolled in a pregnancy study. The CDR3 runs from the conserved cysteine through the conserved F or W. Where a row states a size, it is once, few, many or the class of an expanded clone; other rows omit it.

J,length,V,size,CDR3
TRBJ2-3,15,TRBV19,.,CASSSRDYNTDTQYF
TRBJ2-5,15,TRBV6-5,.,CASSYQPGGWETQYF
TRBJ2-5,14,TRBV9,once,CASSVASGQETQYF
TRBJ2-7,14,TRBV9,.,CASSRTSGYYEQYF
TRBJ1-4,14,TRBV7-9,.,CASSLAGVNEKLFF
TRBJ2-7,17,TRBV27,.,CASSFSFGAGGAYEQYF
TRBJ1-1,14,TRBV4-3,.,CASSLFVGGTEAFF
TRBJ1-1,14,TRBV15,.,CATSRAGDDTEAFF
TRBJ2-3,14,TRBV6-4,.,CASSEGASTDTQYF
TRBJ2-2,13,TRBV6-5,.,CASLASLNGELFF
TRBJ2-5,14,TRBV5-6,.,CASMRDRVGETQYF
TRBJ2-1,17,TRBV28,.,CASSDPGTGIPYNEQFF
TRBJ2-2,13,TRBV7-7,.,CASGPANTGELFF
TRBJ1-3,16,TRBV30,.,CAWSGTGGPSGNTIYF
TRBJ2-1,16,TRBV4-2,.,CASSQDGASGGYEQFF
TRBJ2-1,13,TRBV5-6,.,CASSPLSRNEQFF
TRBJ2-2,16,TRBV7-9,.,CASSPTSGGPIGELFF
TRBJ2-1,14,TRBV27,.,CASSFRTEVYEQFF
TRBJ2-2,15,TRBV6-1,.,CASTPGLDTAGELFF
TRBJ1-1,20,TRBV13,.,CASSLFARTNTRVGNTEAFF
TRBJ1-5,15,TRBV19,.,CASSIYGRGNQSQHF
TRBJ2-1,16,TRBV18,.,CASSPPGSGLYNEQFF
TRBJ2-7,16,TRBV5-1,.,CASSHISDRETYEQYF
TRBJ2-5,16,TRBV27,.,CASSLYGWTGEETQYF
TRBJ2-7,14,TRBV2,.,CASGSGTTDYEQYF
TRBJ1-4,15,TRBV2,.,CASSELGGGGEKLFF
TRBJ2-5,13,TRBV25-1,.,CASSGTGQETQYF